Listed below are T cell receptor beta chains from one sample, sequenced in a study of long-term antiretroviral therapy in people with HIV. Libraries were prepared by immunoSEQ multiplex PCR; TCRdb keeps only in-frame clonotypes and omits some of them. Here the sample spans approximately 20,000 clones, around 84% being singletons. Specimen: unsorted PBMCs, collected 0.9 years after starting antiretroviral therapy. These receptors were taken from a man aged 18 to 29 with HIV. CDR3s include the opening cysteine and the closing phenylalanine or tryptophan. D genes are given only for firm matches.

d_call v_call cdr3_aa
NA TRBV19 CASSIRFQGAKLFF
TRBD2 TRBV18 CASSPYSGGEETQYF
TRBD2 TRBV28 CASSLGATSGGGTDTQYF
NA TRBV18 CASSPGVQETQYF
NA TRBV7-7 CASSKGADGGELFF
NA TRBV14 CASSPSPLGTQYF
NA TRBV21-1 CASSRGHGGPLHF
NA TRBV7-6 CASSFRDTAYEQYF
NA TRBV5-5 CASSQNTEAFF
NA TRBV4-1 CASSQDPGPNGAFF
TRBD1 TRBV6-5 CASSSTGDEQFF
NA TRBV6-1 CASSEARSSTSYEQYF
NA TRBV4-1 CASSQELMETGGYTF
NA TRBV6-1 CASSAYSQKDQPQHF
TRBD1 TRBV6-1 CASSELDRGHSPLHF
NA TRBV6-1 CASRPQGYQPQHF
TRBD1 TRBV5-1 CASSSGDRVPGELFF
NA TRBV6-5 CASGKGPTFEQYF
NA TRBV4-2 CASSQDGGGDQPQHF
NA TRBV6-5 CASSSDTRAIAGYTF
NA TRBV30 CAWTRGPNTEAFF
NA TRBV7-9 CASSPPGRSYNEQFF
NA TRBV20-1 CSATPGLEAFF
NA TRBV19 CASSTGYLEKLFF
NA TRBV21-1 CASSHEGGRVVQPQHF
NA TRBV10-2 CASSPRTDSSYEQYF